Presented here are 8 T cell receptor beta chains from one specimen sequenced in a study of CXCR3-negative and CXCR3-positive naive CD8 T cells. The study's findings and limits: CXCR3-positive naive cells had TRB CDR3s that were more hydrophobic than CXCR3-negative naive cells had.

These receptors lack a known antigen. cDNA libraries for TRB were generated by 5' RACE incorporating UMI labels. TCRdb re-called the 5' RACE reads, yielding one record per CDR3 amino acid sequence without DNA. The table counts more than 5,000 distinct CDR3 sequences; approximately 1.5% lies in the top ten. Input material: naive CXCR3+ CD8+ T cells from blood. Noted subset: CD45RO-CCR7+CD27+CD95- naive CD8+ T cells expressing CXCR3 (TNR3+). These receptor sequences come from a human donor in good health. Some clones in this sample may be carry-over from other donors' samples.

This clonotype is deemed medium-sized by its frequency. The chain links TRBV29-1 to TRBJ1-3; no DNA is available, so the TRBD1 call from TCRdb remains unchecked. This CDR3 comprises 12 residues. Germline lookup yields CDR1 SQVTM and CDR2 ANQGSEA. The chain's CDR3 is CSVSGQGNTIYF.

This rearrangement joins TRBV19 to TRBJ1-1; TCRdb picks TRBD1, but there is no DNA to check that call. This CDR3 is 14 amino acids long. The V gene's germline CDR1 is LNHDA and CDR2 SQIVND (reference sequence). CDR3 loop: CASSAWTGVPEAFF.

This clonotype counts as medium-sized by frequency. J is TRBJ1-5 and V is TRBV29-1; TCRdb indicates TRBD1, and absent DNA this call remains unverified. Germline V gives CDR1 SQVTM, CDR2 ANQGSEA. This CDR3 contains 14 residues. CDR3 protein: CSVEDRGSNQPQHF.

In terms of frequency, this clonotype is medium-sized. This sequence joins TRBV25-1 and TRBJ2-2. Germline CDR1 reads MGHDK; CDR2 reads SYGVNS. The CDR3 runs 15 residues. The CDR3 spells CASSDLKGSTGELFF.

This clonotype is medium-sized (0.01 to 0.1%) by frequency. The chain links TRBV4-2 to TRBJ2-7; no DNA is available, so the TRBD2 call from TCRdb remains unchecked. From germline, CDR1 is LGHNA and CDR2 YNFKEQ. This CDR3 is 13 amino acids long. The CDR3 loop reads CASSQPAAGEQYF.

This clonotype shows up as medium-sized by frequency. The chain carries TRBV5-1 and TRBJ2-7; TCRdb's D gene call, TRBD1, goes unchecked for lack of DNA. Germline CDR1 and CDR2: SGHRS and YFSETQ. The CDR3 totals 13 residues. The CDR3 sequence is CASSLGTPGEQYF.

Considering frequency, this clonotype is medium-sized. The V gene is TRBV5-1, the J gene TRBJ2-7; TCRdb's D call of TRBD1 is untestable without DNA. The CDR3 contains 14 residues. The germline V gene has CDR1 SGHRS and CDR2 YFSETQ. CDR3 sequence: CASSLGQGANEQYF.

This clonotype is classed as medium-sized by frequency. The CDR3 loop is CASSYGTPSSYNEQFF. The rearrangement joins TRBV6-5 to TRBJ2-1; TCRdb reports TRBD2, a call that lacks DNA to check it against. CDR1 and CDR2 (germline): MNHEY, SVGAGI. This CDR3 spans 16 amino acids.